Sequencing of this T cell receptor (beta chain) was carried out in a study of Tregs in tolerant kidney transplant recipients. Study results and limitations: Findings come from small patient numbers and require larger validation. This study did not directly address biological reproducibility. Activated donor B cell expansion appeared to reveal the most relevant donor-specific TCRbeta repertoire.

Some clones are missing from TCRdb's copy, which holds only in-frame ones; the method was immunoSEQ multiplex PCR. Of approximately 260,000 clones in the sample, about four fifths are singletons; the top ten hold 0.64%. Between the trimmed V and J ends, which lost 2 bases and 1 base, there was a span of 3 bases. Germline values: CDR1 SGHRS, CDR2 YFSETQ. CDR3 length: 12 amino acids. As to this clone: Its antigen is unidentified. The identical CDR3 is also encoded by other nucleotide sequences in the sample.

Unstimulated Tregs (CD4+CD25+CD127-) and CD4+CD25- non-Tregs were sorted from PBMCs. Sequencing was done on a sample of CD4+ T cells from blood. This chain joins TRBV5-1 and TRBJ2-5; D remains ambiguous. The sequence was obtained from a human donor in good health. The CDR3 sequence is CASSLVQETQYF. The CDR3 DNA reads TGCGCCAGCAGCTTAGTCCAAGAGACCCAGTACTTC.